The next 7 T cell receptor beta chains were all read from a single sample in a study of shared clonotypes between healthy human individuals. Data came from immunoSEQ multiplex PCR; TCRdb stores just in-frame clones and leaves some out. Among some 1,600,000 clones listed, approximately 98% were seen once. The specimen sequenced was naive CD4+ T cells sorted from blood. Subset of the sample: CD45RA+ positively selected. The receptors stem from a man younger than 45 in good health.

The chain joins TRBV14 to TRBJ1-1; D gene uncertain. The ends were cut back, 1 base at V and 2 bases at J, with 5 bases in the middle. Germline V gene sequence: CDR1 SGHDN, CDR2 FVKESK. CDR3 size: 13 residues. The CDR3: CASSQGFNTEAFF. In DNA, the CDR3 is TGTGCCAGCAGCCAAGGGTTTAACACTGAAGCTTTCTTT.

This CDR3 is CASSLRGWSSYNEQFF. The DNA of the CDR3 is TGTGCCAGCAGCCTGAGGGGTTGGAGCTCCTACAATGAGCAGTTCTTC. The V and J genes are TRBV6-6 and TRBJ2-1; the D gene could be TRBD1 or TRBD2 (5 bases each). This CDR3 is 16 amino acids long. CDR1 is MNHNY, CDR2 SVGAGI, per germline (reference sequence). Between the trimmed V and J ends, which lost 6 bases and 0 bases, there was a span of 15 bases.

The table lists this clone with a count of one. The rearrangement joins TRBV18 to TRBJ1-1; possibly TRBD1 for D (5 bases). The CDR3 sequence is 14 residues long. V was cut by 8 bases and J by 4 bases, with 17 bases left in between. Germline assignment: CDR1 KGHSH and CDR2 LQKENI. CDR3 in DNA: TGTGCCAGCCCCGAGGGGATAGGGATCACTGAAGCTTTCTTT. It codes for CASPEGIGITEAFF.

The DNA for the CDR3 is TGTGCCAGCTCACCCCGACAGTCAACTAATGAAAAACTGTTTTTT. Amino acid sequence: CASSPRQSTNEKLFF. J is TRBJ1-4 and V is TRBV18; a weak D match, TRBD1 (5 bases). The CDR3 totals 15 residues. Germline V gene data show CDR1 as KGHSH and CDR2 as LQKENI. V was cut by 3 bases and J by 0 bases, with 8 bases left in between.

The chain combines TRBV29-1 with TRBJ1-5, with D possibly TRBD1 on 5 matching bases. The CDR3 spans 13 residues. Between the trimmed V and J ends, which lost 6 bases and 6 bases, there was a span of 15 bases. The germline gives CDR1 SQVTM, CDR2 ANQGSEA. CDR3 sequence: CSVITGFSQPQHF. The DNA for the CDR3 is TGCAGCGTAATCACAGGATTCAGTCAGCCCCAGCATTTT. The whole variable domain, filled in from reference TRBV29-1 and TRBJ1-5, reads SAVISQKPSRDICQRGTSLTIQCQVDSQVTMMFWYRQQPGQSLTLIATANQGSEATYESGFVIDKFPISRPNLTFSTLTVSNMSPEDSSIYLCSVITGFSQPQHFGDGTRLSIL.

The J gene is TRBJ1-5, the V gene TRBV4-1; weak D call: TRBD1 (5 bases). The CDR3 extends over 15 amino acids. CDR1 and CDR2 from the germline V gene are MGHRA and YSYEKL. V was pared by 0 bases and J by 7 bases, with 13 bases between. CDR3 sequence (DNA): TGCGCCAGCAGCCAAGATGGGGGATCCTACCAGCCCCAGCATTTT. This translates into CASSQDGGSYQPQHF.

The CDR3 nucleotides are TGTGCCAGTAGTACCGGGACTAGCGGGACCGCAGATACGCAGTATTTT. Protein product: CASSTGTSGTADTQYF. The rearrangement joins TRBV19 to TRBJ2-3, with 13 bases lining up with TRBD2. The CDR3 spans 16 residues. Germline values: CDR1 LNHDA, CDR2 SQIVND (reference sequence). The V segment lost 4 bases and the J segment 4 bases; nucleotides outside the gene matches: 5.